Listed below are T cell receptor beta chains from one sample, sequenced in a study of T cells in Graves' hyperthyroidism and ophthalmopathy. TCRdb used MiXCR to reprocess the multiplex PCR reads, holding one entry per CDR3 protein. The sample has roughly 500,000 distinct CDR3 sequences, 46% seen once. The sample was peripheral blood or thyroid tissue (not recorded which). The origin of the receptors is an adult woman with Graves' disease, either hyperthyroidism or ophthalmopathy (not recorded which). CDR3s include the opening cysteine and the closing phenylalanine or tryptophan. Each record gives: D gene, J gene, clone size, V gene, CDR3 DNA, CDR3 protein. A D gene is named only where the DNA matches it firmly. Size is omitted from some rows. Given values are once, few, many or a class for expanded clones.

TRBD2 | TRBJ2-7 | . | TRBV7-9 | TGTGCCAGCAGCCCTCCGAGCGGGACTAGTACGCATGAGCAGTACTTC | CASSPPSGTSTHEQYF
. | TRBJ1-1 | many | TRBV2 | TGTGCCAGCAGTGATCGGAGGGGTTTGGGCAGAATGAACACTGAAGCTTTCTTT | CASSDRRGLGRMNTEAFF
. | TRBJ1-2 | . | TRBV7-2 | TGTGCCAGCAGCGTCCAGGGGAGTCGTGGCTACACCTTC | CASSVQGSRGYTF
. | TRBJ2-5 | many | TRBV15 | TGTGCCACCGCTTCACAGCGGGAGACCCAGTACTTC | CATASQRETQYF
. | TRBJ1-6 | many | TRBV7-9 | TGTGCCAGCAGCTTCGGGCCACCCCTCCACTTT | CASSFGPPLHF
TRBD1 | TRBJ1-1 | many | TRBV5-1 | TGCGCCAGCAGCTGGGAGGGGGCGCGAGCTTTCTTT | CASSWEGARAFF
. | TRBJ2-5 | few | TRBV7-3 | TGTGCCAGCAGCTCAGGACAAGGGACCCAGTACTTC | CASSSGQGTQYF
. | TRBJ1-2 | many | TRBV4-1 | TGCGCCAGCAGCCAAGAAATCGGTGCCTCCTTGAGGTCCTATGGCTACACCTTC | CASSQEIGASLRSYGYTF
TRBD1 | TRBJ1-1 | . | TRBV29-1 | TGCAGCGTTGGACAGGGGGCTTTGAACACTGAAGCTTTCTTT | CSVGQGALNTEAFF
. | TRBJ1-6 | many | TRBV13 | TGTGCCAGCAGCTTAGGCGAGGGTAAAGGGAATTCACCCCTCCACTTT | CASSLGEGKGNSPLHF
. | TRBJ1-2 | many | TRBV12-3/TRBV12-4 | TGTGCCAGCAGTTTAAATAGGAACAACTATGGCTACACCTTC | CASSLNRNNYGYTF
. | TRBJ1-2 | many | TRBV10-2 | TGCGCCAGCAGGGCCGGAGGGCCTAACTATGGCTACACCTTC | CASRAGGPNYGYTF
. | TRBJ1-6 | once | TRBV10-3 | TGTGCCATCAGTGCTAGATTTATCAGGGATAATTCACCCCTCCACTTT | CAISARFIRDNSPLHF
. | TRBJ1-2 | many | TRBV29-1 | TGCAGCGTGTTCACCCAGGGAGACGGCGATGGCTACACCTTC | CSVFTQGDGDGYTF
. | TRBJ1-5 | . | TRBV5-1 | TGCGCCAGCAGCAGGGAGGGGTCGAGGGATCAGCCCCAGCATTTT | CASSREGSRDQPQHF
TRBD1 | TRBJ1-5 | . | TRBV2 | TGTGCCAGCAGTTTGACAGGGATTAACAATCAGCCCCAGCATTTT | CASSLTGINNQPQHF
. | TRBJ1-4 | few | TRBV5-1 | TGTGCCAGCAGCTTGGTGGTGACAGCGGATGAAAAACTGTTTTTT | CASSLVVTADEKLFF
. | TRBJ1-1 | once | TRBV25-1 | TGTGCCAGCAGCCCCTTAGAAGAGGGCGTCACTGAAGCTTTCTTT | CASSPLEEGVTEAFF
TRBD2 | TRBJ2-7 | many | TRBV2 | TGTGCCAGCAGTGTTCCCGTACGGGAGGGCAAGTACGAGCAGTACTTC | CASSVPVREGKYEQYF
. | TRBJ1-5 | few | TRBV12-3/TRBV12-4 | TGTGCCAGCACTGCCGCGGGAGGGCAGCCCCAGCATTTT | CASTAAGGQPQHF
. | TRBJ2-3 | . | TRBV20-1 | TGCAGTGCTGGAGCAGGACAGCGAGACACAGATACGCAGTATTTT | CSAGAGQRDTDTQYF
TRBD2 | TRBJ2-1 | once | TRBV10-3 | TGTGCCATGTCCGGGACTGCTGGACTAGCGGGAGGGCCGTATGAGCAGTTCTTC | CAMSGTAGLAGGPYEQFF
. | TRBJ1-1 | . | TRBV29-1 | TGCAGCGTTGCGGCACCGGACACTGAAGCTTTCTTT | CSVAAPDTEAFF
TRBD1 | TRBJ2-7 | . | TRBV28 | TGTGCCAGCACCCCGACAGGGAGACCCTACGAGCAGTACTTC | CASTPTGRPYEQYF
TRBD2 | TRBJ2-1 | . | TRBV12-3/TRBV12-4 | TGTGCCAGCAGCCCGGGACTACTTCGCCACAATGAGCAGTTCTTC | CASSPGLLRHNEQFF
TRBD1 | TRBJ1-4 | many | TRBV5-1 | TGCGCCAGCAGCCCCACCGGGACAGGGCGTGAAAAACTGTTTTTT | CASSPTGTGREKLFF
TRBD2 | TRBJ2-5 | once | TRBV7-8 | TGTGCCAGCAGCCACCTAGCGGGGGAAGAGACCCAGTACTTC | CASSHLAGEETQYF
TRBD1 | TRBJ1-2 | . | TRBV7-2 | TGTGCCAGCAGCTGGGGACAGGGGGGGATCTACACCTTC | CASSWGQGGIYTF
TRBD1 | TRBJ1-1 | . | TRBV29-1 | TGCAGCGTTGAGAGGGGACAGGGGGGGACTGAAGCTTTCTTT | CSVERGQGGTEAFF
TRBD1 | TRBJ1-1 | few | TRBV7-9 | TGTGCCAGCAGCCTATCACAGGGGGCGAGAGCTTTCTTT | CASSLSQGARAFF
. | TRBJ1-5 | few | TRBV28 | TGTGCCAGCAGGCTCGTCGGCAATCAGCCCCAGCATTTT | CASRLVGNQPQHF
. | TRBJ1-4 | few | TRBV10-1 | TGTGCCAGCTCACCACTACGTGAGGGAGCTGCAACTAATGAAAAACTGTTTTTT | CASSPLREGAATNEKLFF
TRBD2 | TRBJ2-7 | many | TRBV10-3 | TGTGCCATCAGTGAGGCTTACCGAAGCGGGAGCTCCTACGAGCAGTACTTC | CAISEAYRSGSSYEQYF
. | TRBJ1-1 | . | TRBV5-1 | TGTGCCTGGAGTTCTTGGGGCGGGCAGAGAACTGAAGCTTTCTTT | CAWSSWGGQRTEAFF
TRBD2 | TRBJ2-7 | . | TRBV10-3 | TGTGCCATCAGTCTCTCCGGGACTAGCGACGAGCAGTACTTC | CAISLSGTSDEQYF
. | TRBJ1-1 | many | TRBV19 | TGTGCCAGTAAACAAACGGGAAGCACTGAAGCTTTCTTT | CASKQTGSTEAFF
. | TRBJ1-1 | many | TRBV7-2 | TGTGCCAGCAGCGGGATTAGAAGAGGGGGAGAGACTGAAGCTTTCTTT | CASSGIRRGGETEAFF
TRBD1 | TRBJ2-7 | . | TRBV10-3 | TGTGCCATCAGGGACCGGGACAGGGTCGAAGACGAGCAGTACTTC | CAIRDRDRVEDEQYF
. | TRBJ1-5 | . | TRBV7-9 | TGTGCCAGCAGCCCCAACGGGGGGGGCTTGGAACAGCCCCAGCATTTT | CASSPNGGGLEQPQHF
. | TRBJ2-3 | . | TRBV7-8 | TGTGCCAGCAGCTACCCAGGGTTTGATACGCAGTATTTT | CASSYPGFDTQYF
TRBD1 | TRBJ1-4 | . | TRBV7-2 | TGTGCCAGCAGCTGGGGGACAGGGCTCCCCGAAAAACTGTTTTTT | CASSWGTGLPEKLFF
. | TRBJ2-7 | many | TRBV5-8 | TGTGCCAGCAGCTTGTCCCGGCAGGGGGGCTACGAGCAGTACTTC | CASSLSRQGGYEQYF
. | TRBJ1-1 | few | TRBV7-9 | TGTGCCAGTAGTAGGGGCGCTGAAGCTTTCTTT | CASSRGAEAFF
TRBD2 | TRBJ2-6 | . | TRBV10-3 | TGTGCCATCAGCGGGGGGGGGGTCAACGTCCTGACTTTC | CAISGGGVNVLTF
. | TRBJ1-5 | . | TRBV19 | TGTGCCAGTACCAATGGGAGGGGGGCTAGCAATCAGCCCCAGCATTTT | CASTNGRGASNQPQHF
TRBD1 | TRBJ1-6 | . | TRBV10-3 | TGTGCCACCAGCAGGACAGGGTTCAATTCACCCCTCCACTTT | CATSRTGFNSPLHF
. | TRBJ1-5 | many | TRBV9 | TGTGCCAGCAGCGGACGGGATAGCAATCAGCCCCAGCATTTT | CASSGRDSNQPQHF
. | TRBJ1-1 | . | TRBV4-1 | TGCGCCAGCAGCCAAGGGGGCCTGGAAGCTTTCTTT | CASSQGGLEAFF
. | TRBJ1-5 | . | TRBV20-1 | TGCAGTGCCACCCAATTCACAGGTCCTCCCTACGAGCATTTT | CSATQFTGPPYEHF
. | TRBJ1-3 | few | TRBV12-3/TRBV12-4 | TGTGCCAGCCACAGTGGGGGTTCTGGAAACACCATATATTTT | CASHSGGSGNTIYF
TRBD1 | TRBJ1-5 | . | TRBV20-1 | TGCAGTGCTCAGCAAGCCGCGGGACAGCTCAATCAGCCCCAGCATTTT | CSAQQAAGQLNQPQHF
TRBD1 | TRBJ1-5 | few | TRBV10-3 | TGTGCCACCTCAACAGGGGGGGTTCAGCCCCAGCATTTT | CATSTGGVQPQHF
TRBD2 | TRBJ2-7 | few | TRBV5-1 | TGCGCCAGCAGCTTGAATCGTAACGGGAGGGCCTTAAGCTCCTACGAGCAGTACTTC | CASSLNRNGRALSSYEQYF
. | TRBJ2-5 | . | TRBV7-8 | . | CASSIYLCSVEAIQGAQYF
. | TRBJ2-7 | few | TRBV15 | TGTGCCACCAGCAGAGACCCAGCATTGCTATACGAGCAGTACTTC | CATSRDPALLYEQYF